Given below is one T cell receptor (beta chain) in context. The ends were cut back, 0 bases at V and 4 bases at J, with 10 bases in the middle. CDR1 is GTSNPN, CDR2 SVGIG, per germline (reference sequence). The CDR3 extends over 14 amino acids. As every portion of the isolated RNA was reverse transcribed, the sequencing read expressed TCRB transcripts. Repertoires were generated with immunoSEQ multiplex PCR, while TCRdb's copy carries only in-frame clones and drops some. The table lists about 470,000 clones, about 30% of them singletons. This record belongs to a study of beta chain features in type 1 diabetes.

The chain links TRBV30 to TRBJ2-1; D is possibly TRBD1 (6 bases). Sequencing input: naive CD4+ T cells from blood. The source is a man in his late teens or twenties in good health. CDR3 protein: CAWSVGAGYNEQFF. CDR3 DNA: TGTGCCTGGAGTGTGGGGGCTGGTTACAATGAGCAGTTCTTC.